The rows below give T cell receptor beta chains drawn from one sample of a study of blood T cell repertoires in COVID-19. Clones were read by immunoSEQ multiplex PCR, and TCRdb kept only the in-frame ones, dropping some. Of roughly 120,000 clones listed, over 75% are singletons. Sequencing was carried out using peripheral blood. These receptors originate from a man older than 75 with acute or convalescent COVID-19. Each CDR3 is given with its conserved first and last residue. Each record gives: D gene, J gene, V gene, CDR3 protein, CDR3 DNA. D genes are given only for firm matches.

TRBD2,TRBJ2-1,TRBV30,CAWSALAGVFNEQFF,TGTGCCTGGAGTGCTCTAGCGGGAGTTTTCAATGAGCAGTTCTTC
.,TRBJ1-1,TRBV5-1,CASSGQIGRSRSTEAFF,TGCGCCAGCAGCGGCCAGATAGGAAGGAGCCGGAGCACTGAAGCTTTCTTT
.,TRBJ2-1,TRBV28,CASYGGGGYNEQFF,TGTGCCAGCTACGGGGGTGGCGGGTACAATGAGCAGTTCTTC
TRBD2,TRBJ2-7,TRBV3-1/TRBV3-2,CASSPNWTSGSNHEQYF,TGTGCCAGCAGCCCCAACTGGACTAGCGGGAGTAACCACGAGCAGTACTTC
.,TRBJ2-1,TRBV5-1,CASSLDRSGEQFF,TGCGCCAGCAGCTTGGATCGGTCAGGGGAGCAGTTCTTC
.,TRBJ1-3,TRBV5-1,CASSFTSGISGNTIYF,TGCGCCAGCAGCTTCACGTCGGGGATCTCTGGAAACACCATATATTTT
TRBD2,TRBJ2-3,TRBV10-2,CASRGTSGVTDTQYF,TGCGCCAGCAGAGGGACTAGCGGGGTCACAGATACGCAGTATTTT
.,TRBJ1-3,TRBV6-5,CASSPKGGNTIYF,TGTGCCAGCAGCCCCAAGGGGGGAAACACCATATATTTT
.,TRBJ2-2,TRBV19,CASSTGHTGELFF,TGTGCCAGTAGTACAGGGCACACCGGGGAGCTGTTTTTT
.,TRBJ1-5,TRBV28,CASSLGDGPQHF,TGTGCCAGCAGTTTGGGAGATGGACCCCAGCATTTT
.,TRBJ1-1,TRBV6-2/TRBV6-3,CASSYEIGDKFMNTEAFF,TGTGCCAGCAGTTACGAAATAGGGGACAAATTTATGAACACTGAAGCTTTCTTT
TRBD1,TRBJ2-7,TRBV28,CASSLPGGSPYEQYF,TGTGCCAGCAGTTTACCAGGGGGCAGTCCCTACGAGCAGTACTTC
.,TRBJ1-2,TRBV7-9,CASSFTGSSGGYTF,TGTGCCAGCAGCTTTACGGGGTCAAGTGGCGGCTACACCTTC
TRBD2,TRBJ2-5,TRBV6-1,CASSVAPGLAGQETQYF,TGTGCCAGCAGTGTGGCGCCGGGACTAGCGGGGCAAGAGACCCAGTACTTC